Listed below are T cell receptor beta chains from one sample, sequenced in a study of blood T cell repertoires in COVID-19. The repertoire was sequenced with immunoSEQ multiplex PCR; TCRdb's copy has only in-frame clones and lacks some. The sample includes 260,000 or so clones, 88% seen only once; the top ten take roughly 1.2%. The sample consisted of PBMCs or T cells enriched from blood (not recorded which). Receptor source: a woman aged 35 to 49 with acute COVID-19. Both conserved end residues are part of each CDR3. The D gene is left open where the match is weak. Size is stated for part of the rows, as once, few or many counts, or as a class when the clone is expanded.

size	D	J	V	CDR3	DNA
NA	NA	TRBJ2-1	TRBV18	CASSPRSSYNEQFF	TGTGCCAGCTCACCACGGAGCTCCTACAATGAGCAGTTCTTC
NA	TRBD1	TRBJ1-4	TRBV5-6	CASSRIQGAGEKLFF	TGTGCCAGCAGCCGTATACAGGGGGCTGGGGAAAAACTGTTTTTT
NA	TRBD1	TRBJ1-1	TRBV27	CASRKQGENTEAFF	TGTGCCAGCAGGAAACAGGGGGAGAACACTGAAGCTTTCTTT
NA	TRBD2	TRBJ2-1	TRBV19	CASSTGLAANEQFF	TGTGCCAGTAGTACTGGACTAGCGGCCAATGAGCAGTTCTTC
NA	TRBD1	TRBJ2-7	TRBV6-5	CASSLDRGDEQYF	TGTGCCAGCAGTTTGGACAGGGGAGACGAGCAGTACTTC
NA	TRBD1	TRBJ2-3	TRBV9	CASSADAGQGIFYTQYF	TGTGCCAGCAGCGCAGACGCGGGACAGGGGATATTTTATACGCAGTATTTT
NA	NA	TRBJ1-2	TRBV10-2	CATQGRGSAYGYTF	TGCGCCACCCAAGGGCGGGGCAGTGCGTACGGCTACACCTTC
NA	NA	TRBJ2-7	TRBV28	CASSFRWTEDSYEQYF	TGTGCCAGCAGTTTCCGGTGGACGGAGGACTCCTACGAGCAGTACTTC
NA	NA	TRBJ2-2	TRBV3-1/TRBV3-2	CASSQLSLAGNTGELFF	TGTGCCAGCAGCCAACTTTCCCTAGCAGGGAACACCGGGGAGCTGTTTTTT
NA	TRBD2	TRBJ2-1	TRBV5-4	CASSLGAGVSYNEQFF	TGTGCCAGCAGCTTGGGGGCGGGAGTGTCCTACAATGAGCAGTTCTTC
few	TRBD2	TRBJ2-7	TRBV4-2	CASSQGSGRLQQYF	TGTGCCAGCAGCCAAGGAAGCGGGAGGTTACAGCAGTACTTC
NA	TRBD1	TRBJ1-1	TRBV19	CASSIQGGNTEAFF	TGTGCCAGTAGTATTCAGGGGGGGAACACTGAAGCTTTCTTT
NA	NA	TRBJ1-1	TRBV6-5	CASSSRGKDTEAFF	TGTGCCAGCAGCTCACGGGGTAAGGACACTGAAGCTTTCTTT
NA	NA	TRBJ1-1	TRBV7-9	CASSPHQSEAFF	TGTGCCAGCAGCCCCCACCAGTCTGAAGCTTTCTTT
once	TRBD1	TRBJ1-6	TRBV7-9	CASSLQGTGNNSPLHF	TGTGCCAGCAGCTTACAGGGGACAGGGAATAATTCACCCCTCCACTTT
NA	TRBD1	TRBJ1-4	TRBV19	CASMIAGGEKLFF	TGTGCCAGTATGATTGCAGGGGGTGAAAAACTGTTTTTT
once	TRBD2	TRBJ2-3	TRBV5-1	CASSHRQEKPGLAGFDLTDTQYF	TGCGCCAGCAGCCATCGACAGGAGAAACCGGGACTAGCGGGTTTCGACCTCACAGATACGCAGTATTTT
NA	TRBD2	TRBJ2-1	TRBV7-9	CASSWTGGRYNEQFF	TGTGCCAGCAGCTGGACGGGAGGGCGTTACAATGAGCAGTTCTTC
NA	NA	TRBJ1-3	TRBV4-3	CASSLDFSGNTIYF	TGCGCCAGCAGCCTGGACTTCTCTGGAAACACCATATATTTT
NA	NA	TRBJ1-4	TRBV6-6	CASSSGLQRTNEKLFF	TGTGCCAGCAGTTCGGGACTGCAGCGCACTAATGAAAAACTGTTTTTT
few	TRBD1	TRBJ2-2	TRBV25-1	CASTPGGTGELFF	TGTGCCAGCACCCCAGGGGGCACCGGGGAGCTGTTTTTT